This TCR beta chain was obtained from a study of cytomegalovirus exposure and HLA in healthy donors. Across the whole study: Inside one of the first data releases sat tens of millions of unique TCRs taken from HLA-typed donors. Study conclusions and caveats: In a later analysis, DRB1 alleles had the most associated TCRs; HLA-C alleles the fewest. Three CMV-associated chains were confirmed in vitro to be specific for CMV antigens.

PCR primers comprised 60 Vbeta and 13 Jbeta primers. Data came from immunoSEQ multiplex PCR; TCRdb stores just in-frame clones and leaves some out. The table records fewer than 200,000 clones, over 70% of them present only once. This CDR3 is 13 amino acids long. V shed 6 bases and J 4 bases; nucleotides not matched to a gene: 6. The germline CDR1 and CDR2 sequences are SGHDN and FVKESK. With regard to this clone: Its target is unknown.

This chain uses TRBV14 with TRBJ2-7, with 7 nucleotides matching TRBD1. This sequence originates from a male donor in good health and CMV-seropositive. The sequenced sample consisted of PBMCs. CDR3 in DNA: TGTGCCAGCAGACCTTCAGGGGGATACGAGCAGTACTTC. It yields the protein CASRPSGGYEQYF.